This TCR beta chain was identified during a study of T cell repertoires in aging, cancer and after chemotherapy. For the study at large: Paired samples before and after chemotherapy came from chronic lymphocytic leukemia patients on fludarabine- or bendamustine-based regimens.

With V trimmed by 6 bases and J by 2 bases, 10 bases remained unmatched. The V gene's germline CDR1 is MNHNS and CDR2 SASEGT. This CDR3 has 16 amino acids. Rearranged V-D-J TRB sequences were amplified with a mixed TRB-A/B primer pool. From the multiplex PCR reads, TCRdb called clonotypes with MiXCR, one entry per CDR3 protein. The sample has some 3,500 distinct CDR3 sequences, 20% to 25% seen once. This clonotype counts as medium-sized (0.01 to 0.1%). Its antigen is currently unknown. Study-level points and caveats: In each cancer cohort, median generation probability increased across chemotherapy, suggesting thymic output rebounded.

The template was genomic DNA from peripheral blood, not RNA. The rearrangement joins TRBV6-1 to TRBJ2-7; 10 nucleotides align to TRBD2. Sequenced material: blood. The receptor comes from a human donor with a blood cancer. CDR3 nucleotide sequence: TGTGCCAGCAGCCCCGCTAGGAGCGGGAGGGCCTACGAGCAGTACTTC. It codes for CASSPARSGRAYEQYF.